The 3 T cell receptor beta chains in this list originate from one sample, sequenced in a study of cytomegalovirus exposure and HLA in healthy donors. The PCR ran on 60 Vbeta and 13 Jbeta primers. This table comes from immunoSEQ multiplex PCR, and its TCRdb copy is limited to in-frame clones, with some not included. The sample includes some 200,000 clones, almost 70% seen only once; the top ten take about 3%. Sequencing was performed on PBMCs. The receptors stem from a middle-aged man in good health and CMV-seropositive.

This clone was counted a few times. V and J are TRBV7-9 and TRBJ2-3; D unclear. V was pared by 1 base and J by 4 bases, with 9 bases between. CDR3 length equals 14 residues. The germline CDR1 and CDR2 sequences are SEHNR and FQNEAQ (reference sequence). CDR3 sequence: CASSLGSTADTQYF. CDR3 bases: TGTGCCAGCAGCTTAGGAAGCACGGCAGATACGCAGTATTTT.

The sample holds one count of this clone. The CDR3 spells CASTVPGGSYEQYF. The CDR3, as DNA: TGTGCCAGCACCGTCCCCGGAGGGTCCTACGAGCAGTACTTC. The chain carries TRBV7-2 and TRBJ2-7; TRBD2 might be the D (6 bases). Germline V CDR1 and CDR2: SGHTA, FQGNSA. The ends were cut back, 7 bases at V and 1 base at J, with 14 bases in the middle. The CDR3 spans 14 residues.

This rearrangement joins TRBV21-1 to TRBJ2-1; the DNA was not compared with TRBD1, the D call given in the table. TRBV21-1 is noted as a pseudogene. This CDR3 is built from 14 residues. CDR3 in DNA: TGTGCCAGCAGCCACCGGGACAGAAACAATGAGCAGTTCTTC. Protein: CASSHRDRNNEQFF.